The 29 T cell receptor beta chains below were found in one sample sequenced in a study of regulatory T cells in long-lasting Graves disease. iRepertoire HTBI primers and Arm-PCR of CDR3 regions built TCR beta libraries. TCRdb re-called the multiplex PCR reads with MiXCR, one entry per CDR3 protein. The data contain about 500,000 distinct CDR3 sequences, around 12% of them singletons. Time point reported: newly diagnosed GD, antithyroid drugs for less than 3 months. PBMC RNA served as the TCR library source. These sequences were also reported in another study, on T cells in Graves' hyperthyroidism and ophthalmopathy.

The starting material was peripheral blood mononuclear cells (PBMCs), obtained at new diagnosis, from a patient treated with antithyroid drugs. The origin of the receptors is a woman under 40 with Graves disease.

The chain uses TRBV20-1 and TRBJ2-3; D is unclear. V lost 3 bases and J 4 bases, leaving 11 bases between the germline ends. The CDR3 spans 13 residues. Looked up from germline, CDR1 is DFQATT and CDR2 is SNEGSKA (reference sequence). The CDR3 sequence is CSARAGGSDTQYF. The DNA for the CDR3 is TGCAGTGCTAGGGCAGGCGGCTCAGATACGCAGTATTTT.

This clonotype was counted at least ten times. The chain recombines TRBV2 with TRBJ2-1, with D perhaps given as TRBD1 or TRBD2 (5 bases each). The CDR3 has 13 residues. Germline CDR1 and CDR2: SNHLY and FYNNEI. V lost 3 bases, J lost 9 bases, and 12 bases lay in between. The CDR3 DNA reads TGTGCCAGCAGTGAGTTGGGGGTTTTTGAGCAGTTCTTC. Encoded protein: CASSELGVFEQFF.

This clonotype turned up a few times. This chain connects TRBV13 to TRBJ1-1; 9 bases are shared with TRBD1. The CDR3 runs to 14 residues. CDR1 and CDR2 (germline): PRHDT, FYEKMQ (reference sequence). The ends lost 5 bases at V and 3 bases at J; junction bases unmatched: 4. The DNA for the CDR3 is TGTGCCAGCAGCCCACAGGGGGCGGACACTGAAGCTTTCTTT. Protein sequence: CASSPQGADTEAFF. The full variable domain, with the rest looked up from reference TRBV13 and TRBJ1-1, is AAGVIQSPRHLIKEKRETATLKCYPIPRHDTVYWYQQGPGQDPQFLISFYEKMQSDKGSIPDRFSAQQFSDYHSELNMSSLELGDSALYFCASSPQGADTEAFFGQGTRLTVV.

There are many counts of this clonotype. The chain links TRBV9 to TRBJ2-1; 8 nucleotides agree with TRBD2. J gave up 5 bases and V 0 bases, and 1 base lay outside the gene matches. The germline gives CDR1 SGDLS, CDR2 YYNGEE. CDR3 length: 14 amino acids. CDR3 sequence (DNA): TGTGCCAGCAGCGTAGGTAGCGGGAACAATGAGCAGTTCTTC. It is translated as CASSVGSGNNEQFF.

This clonotype was found a few times. The chain carries TRBV19 and TRBJ1-2; TRBD1 might be the D (5 bases). Germline V lookup: CDR1 LNHDA, CDR2 SQIVND (reference sequence). The CDR3 runs 12 residues. Trimming took off 8 bases at V and 8 bases at J, with 15 bases between the two ends. As DNA, the CDR3 is TGTGCCAGTCGAACAGGCGCCGCAGGCTACACCTTC. This sequence encodes CASRTGAAGYTF.

This clonotype occurred many times. V usage is TRBV27 and J usage is TRBJ1-5; 7 bases are shared with TRBD1. The CDR3 covers 14 residues. Losses at the gene ends were 4 bases for V and 5 bases for J; bases not matched to a gene: 5. Germline V gives CDR1 MNHEY, CDR2 SMNVEV (reference sequence). The CDR3 spells CASSYQGGDQPQHF. CDR3 sequence (DNA): TGTGCCAGCAGTTACCAGGGGGGGGATCAGCCCCAGCATTTT.

This clonotype was seen repeatedly, ten times or more. The rearrangement links TRBV6-1 to TRBJ1-1; possible D gene TRBD1, 6 bases. The ends were cut back, 8 bases at V and 4 bases at J, with 17 bases in the middle. CDR1 is MNHNS, CDR2 SASEGT, per germline. The CDR3 is 14 amino acids. CDR3 sequence reads: CASGQTDLITEAFF. CDR3 DNA sequence: TGTGCCAGCGGACAGACGGACCTGATCACTGAAGCTTTCTTT.

To note about this clonotype: Being one base from a much bigger clone, this may be a read error. V gene TRBV5-1 combines with J gene TRBJ1-1; perhaps TRBD1 as D (6 bases). The CDR3 totals 15 residues. Germline V CDR1 and CDR2: SGHRS, YFSETQ. V lost 0 bases to trimming and J lost 0 bases, with 9 bases between them. The CDR3: CASSLGTDMNTEAFF. In nucleotides, the CDR3 is TGCGCCAGCAGCTTGGGGACAGATATGAACACTGAAGCTTTCTTT.

This clonotype has at least ten counts. An end of the junction differs from the germline gene, which may be a read error. This chain connects TRBV27 to TRBJ2-7, with a tentative D call TRBD2 (5 bases). The CDR3 covers 14 residues. The germline gives CDR1 MNHEY, CDR2 SMNVEV (reference sequence). The CDR3 DNA is TGTGCCAGCAGTTTAAGGCTAGCCTCCTCCGAGCAGTACTTC. Residues: CASSLRLASSEQYF.

The chain uses TRBV5-1 and TRBJ2-1, with a tentative D call TRBD2 (5 bases). Germline CDR1 and CDR2: SGHRS and YFSETQ. There are 13 residues in the CDR3. The germline V and J ends were trimmed by 5 bases and 7 bases, with 13 bases remaining between them. The CDR3 DNA follows: TGCGCCAGCAGTTTAGGGAGTCGAAATGAGCAGTTCTTC. Translating gives CASSLGSRNEQFF.

This clonotype was seen only a few times. This may come from a read error, since a much larger clone is one base off. The V call is TRBV2, the J call TRBJ2-7, with 8 bases matching TRBD2. Germline V gene sequence: CDR1 SNHLY, CDR2 FYNNEI. The CDR3 length is 16 residues. J was trimmed by 7 bases and V by 5 bases; bases with no gene match: 16. The CDR3 bases are TGTGCCAGCAGTTACTCCGGGGGGGGGTCCTACAATGAGCAGTACTTC. This encodes CASSYSGGGSYNEQYF. Supplemented by reference TRBV2 and TRBJ2-7, the full variable domain reads EPEVTQTPSHQVTQMGQEVILRCVPISNHLYFYWYRQILGQKVEFLVSFYNNEISEKSEIFDDQFSVERPDGSNFTLKIRSTKLEDSAMYFCASSYSGGGSYNEQYFGPGTRLTVT.

This clonotype was recorded at least ten times. This rearrangement joins TRBV7-9 to TRBJ1-2, with D unresolved. The CDR3 loop spans 15 amino acids. With 5 bases removed from V and 4 bases from J, the gap between germline ends came to 17 bases. In germline, CDR1 is SEHNR, CDR2 FQNEAQ (reference sequence). The CDR3 DNA follows: TGTGCCAGCAGCGCCGGCATAGCAAGCGGCTATGGCTACACCTTC. Translation gives CASSAGIASGYGYTF.

This chain links TRBV9 with TRBJ2-7; D remains unclear. Trimming took 0 bases from V and 2 from J, leaving 15 bases between them. This CDR3 region has 16 residues. In germline, CDR1 is SGDLS, CDR2 YYNGEE. CDR3 residues: CASSVGSGPFTYEQYF. In DNA form, the CDR3 reads TGTGCCAGCAGCGTAGGTTCCGGGCCCTTTACCTACGAGCAGTACTTC.

This clonotype has just a few counts. The chain combines TRBV19 with TRBJ2-2, with a possible D match to TRBD2 (5 bases). With 4 bases removed from V and 1 base from J, the gap between germline ends came to 13 bases. The CDR3 length is 16 residues. Germline loops: CDR1 LNHDA, CDR2 SQIVND (reference sequence). The CDR3: CASSNGLGKNTGELFF. As DNA, the CDR3 is TGTGCCAGTAGTAACGGACTCGGAAAGAACACCGGGGAGCTGTTTTTT.

This clonotype was recorded many times. The chain recombines TRBV11-2 with TRBJ1-6, with D tentatively TRBD1 (5 bases). Trimming pared 5 bases from V and 4 bases from J, leaving 15 bases between. The CDR3 extends over 16 amino acids. Per germline, CDR1 SGHAT and CDR2 FQNNGV. CDR3 residues: CASSPPGRRYNSPLHF. The CDR3 DNA is TGTGCCAGCAGCCCCCCGGGACGGAGATATAATTCACCCCTCCACTTT.

This clonotype came up many times. The chain joins TRBV30 to TRBJ1-2; D gene ambiguous. Trimming took off 5 bases at V and 4 bases at J, with 5 bases between the two ends. Germline-derived CDR1 and CDR2 are GTSNPN and SVGIG (reference sequence). The CDR3 length is 10 residues. This chain's CDR3 is CAWEGYGYTF. The CDR3 DNA sequence: TGTGCCTGGGAGGGCTATGGCTACACCTTC. The whole variable domain, remainder taken from reference TRBV30 and TRBJ1-2, is SQTIHQWPATLVQPVGSPLSLECTVEGTSNPNLYWYRQAAGRGLQLLFYSVGIGQISSEVPQNLSASRPQDRQFILSSKKLLLSDSGFYLCAWEGYGYTFGSGTRLTVV.

This clonotype turned up a few times. The V and J genes are TRBV19 and TRBJ2-3; 8 nucleotides align to TRBD1. The junction had 14 bases not matched to a gene; V was cut back by 5 bases and J by 1 base. Germline V gives CDR1 LNHDA, CDR2 SQIVND (reference sequence). The CDR3 totals 18 residues. The CDR3 is CASSALGVRQGRTDTQYF. CDR3 bases: TGTGCCAGTAGTGCCTTAGGGGTTCGACAGGGGCGCACAGATACGCAGTATTTT. Complete variable domain (other parts from reference TRBV19 and TRBJ2-3): DGGITQSPKYLFRKEGQNVTLSCEQNLNHDAMYWYRQDPGQGLRLIYYSQIVNDFQKGDIAEGYSVSREKKESFPLTVTSAQKNPTAFYLCASSALGVRQGRTDTQYFGPGTRLTVL.

There are a few counts of this clonotype. V gene TRBV28 combines with J gene TRBJ2-3; 12 nucleotides line up with TRBD1. Germline CDR1 and CDR2: MDHEN and SYDVKM. V was pared by 7 bases and J by 4 bases, with 9 bases of the junction left unmatched. This CDR3 spans 16 amino acids. In DNA form, the CDR3 reads TGTGCCAGCAACCTCCCGGGACAGGGGGCTGCAGATACGCAGTATTTT. Encoded protein: CASNLPGQGAADTQYF.

In this sample, this clonotype turned up a few times. The gene calls are TRBV7-2 and TRBJ1-2; D is unresolved. The germline gives CDR1 SGHTA, CDR2 FQGNSA. The CDR3 runs to 14 residues. Trimming took 5 bases from V and 4 from J, leaving 14 bases between them. The CDR3, as DNA: TGTGCCAGCAGCCCTAAAGGGATAGTCTATGGCTACACCTTC. Amino acids: CASSPKGIVYGYTF.

There are many counts of this clonotype. The chain uses TRBV20-1 and TRBJ1-6; 9 nucleotides agree with TRBD1. The CDR3 consists of 13 residues. Germline CDR1 DFQATT, CDR2 SNEGSKA (reference sequence). J gave up 7 bases and V 5 bases, and 3 bases lay outside the gene matches. The CDR3 nucleotides are TGCAGTGCTTACGACAGGGGGAATTCACCCCTCCACTTT. Translation gives CSAYDRGNSPLHF.

This clonotype was seen only once. The V and J genes are TRBV2 and TRBJ2-1; 9 bases line up with TRBD1. The CDR3 loop spans 16 amino acids. Germline CDR1 reads SNHLY; CDR2 reads FYNNEI. Trimming cost V 1 base and J 6 bases; bases outside gene matches: 7. As DNA, the CDR3 is TGTGCCAGCAGTGAAGTCCGGGACAGGGTCTCCAATGAGCAGTTCTTC. It codes for CASSEVRDRVSNEQFF.

The V and J genes are TRBV4-1 and TRBJ1-6, with TRBD1 identical over 7 bases. This CDR3 comprises 17 residues. Trimming at V came to 4 bases and at J to 2 bases, leaving 8 bases not matched to a gene. Germline CDR1 reads MGHRA; CDR2 reads YSYEKL. The CDR3 bases are TGCGCCAGCAGCCTAACCAGGGGGATCGCCTATAATTCACCCCTCCACTTT. It encodes CASSLTRGIAYNSPLHF.

This clonotype was counted many times. This chain joins TRBV29-1 and TRBJ2-5, with 7 bases aligning to TRBD2. J was trimmed by 4 bases and V by 4 bases; bases with no gene match: 12. Germline assignment: CDR1 SQVTM and CDR2 ANQGSEA. The length of the CDR3 is 15 residues. CDR3 protein: CSVGTGGTSRETQYF. CDR3 DNA sequence: TGCAGCGTTGGTACGGGAGGTACCTCCCGAGAGACCCAGTACTTC.

This clonotype was counted ten times or more. The V gene is TRBV2, the J gene TRBJ2-7, with D possibly being TRBD1 (6 bases). V lost 8 bases and J 2 bases, leaving 13 bases between the germline ends. This CDR3 is built from 13 residues. The germline V gene encodes CDR1 SNHLY and CDR2 FYNNEI. CDR3 sequence: CASEKDRTYEQYF. DNA for the CDR3: TGTGCCAGCGAGAAGGACAGAACCTACGAGCAGTACTTC.

V gene TRBV3-1 combines with J gene TRBJ1-1; the match to TRBD1 covers 11 bases. Germline assignment: CDR1 LGHDT and CDR2 YNNKEL (reference sequence). The CDR3 runs to 13 residues. J gave up 12 bases and V 4 bases, and 7 bases lay outside the gene matches. In DNA form, the CDR3 reads TGTGCCAGCAGCCGCGGACAGGGGGCTAGAACTTTCTTT. Amino acid sequence: CASSRGQGARTFF. The full variable domain, its missing parts supplied by reference TRBV3-1 and TRBJ1-1, is DTAVSQTPKYLVTQMGNDKSIKCEQNLGHDTMYWYKQDSKKFLKIMFSYNNKELIINETVPNRFSPKSPDKAHLNLHINSLELGDSAVYFCASSRGQGARTFFGQGTRLTVV.

This sequence joins TRBV4-1 and TRBJ2-5, with D tentatively TRBD2 (5 bases). The CDR3 loop spans 13 amino acids. The ends were cut back, 4 bases at V and 7 bases at J, with 13 bases in the middle. CDR1 is MGHRA, CDR2 YSYEKL, per germline. The CDR3 reads CASSRTRERTQYF. The CDR3 DNA is TGCGCCAGCAGCCGGACGAGGGAGAGGACCCAGTACTTC.

This clonotype came up a few times. This chain links TRBV20-1 with TRBJ2-2; D gene uncertain. Germline V gene sequence: CDR1 DFQATT, CDR2 SNEGSKA (reference sequence). The CDR3 extends over 15 amino acids. V gave up 5 bases and J gave up 3 bases, with 16 bases separating them. The CDR3 coding sequence is TGCAGTGCTCGTCCACCGGGTAGAGACACCGGGGAGCTGTTTTTT. Residues: CSARPPGRDTGELFF.

This clonotype was counted at least ten times. The chain is built from TRBV20-1 and TRBJ1-3, with TRBD1 matching 7 bases. Germline loops: CDR1 DFQATT, CDR2 SNEGSKA (reference sequence). The CDR3 is 13 residues long. V was clipped by 6 bases and J by 4 bases; unmatched bases: 6. The chain's CDR3 is CSALDRAGNTIYF. The CDR3 DNA sequence: TGCAGTGCCCTCGACAGGGCGGGAAACACCATATATTTT.

Worth noting for this clonotype: A much more abundant neighbour one base away suggests this may be a read error. V is TRBV18 and J is TRBJ2-7; D gene unclear. In germline, CDR1 is KGHSH, CDR2 LQKENI. Trimming left V 5 bases short and J 0 bases short, with 11 bases between. The CDR3 loop spans 14 amino acids. The CDR3 is CASSNREYSYEQYF. The CDR3 DNA reads TGTGCCAGCTCAAACAGAGAGTACTCCTACGAGCAGTACTTC.